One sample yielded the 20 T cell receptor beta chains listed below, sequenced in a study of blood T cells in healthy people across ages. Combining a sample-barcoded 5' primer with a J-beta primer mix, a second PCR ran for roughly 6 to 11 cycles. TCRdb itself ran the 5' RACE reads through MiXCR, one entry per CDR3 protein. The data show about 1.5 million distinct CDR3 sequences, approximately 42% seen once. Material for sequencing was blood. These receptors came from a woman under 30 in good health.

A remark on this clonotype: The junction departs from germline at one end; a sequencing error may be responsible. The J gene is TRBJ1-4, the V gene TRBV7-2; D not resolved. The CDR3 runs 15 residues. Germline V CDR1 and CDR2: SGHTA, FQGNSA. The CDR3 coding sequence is TGTGCCAGCAGCTCCTTAGGTGCAACTAATGGAAAACTGTTTTTT. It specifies CASSSLGATNGKLFF.

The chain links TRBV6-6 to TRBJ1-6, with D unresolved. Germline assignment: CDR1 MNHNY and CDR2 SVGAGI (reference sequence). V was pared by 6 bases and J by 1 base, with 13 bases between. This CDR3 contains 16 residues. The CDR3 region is CASSHTPGSYNSPLHF. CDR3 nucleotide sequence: TGTGCCAGCAGCCATACCCCCGGGTCCTATAATTCACCCCTCCACTTT.

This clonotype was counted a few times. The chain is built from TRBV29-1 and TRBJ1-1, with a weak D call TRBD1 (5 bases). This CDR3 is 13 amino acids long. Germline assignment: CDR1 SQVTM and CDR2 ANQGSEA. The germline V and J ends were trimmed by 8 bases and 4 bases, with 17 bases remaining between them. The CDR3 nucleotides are TGCAGCAGCCGGGACCCTGGAGGCACTGAAGCTTTCTTT. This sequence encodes CSSRDPGGTEAFF.

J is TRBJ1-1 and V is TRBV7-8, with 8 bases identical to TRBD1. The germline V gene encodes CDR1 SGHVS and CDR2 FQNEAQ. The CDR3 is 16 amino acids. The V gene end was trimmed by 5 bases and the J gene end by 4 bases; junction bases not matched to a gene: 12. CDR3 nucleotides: TGTGCCAGCAGCGCCCGGGACAGGCTCGGAGGCACTGAAGCTTTCTTT. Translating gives CASSARDRLGGTEAFF.

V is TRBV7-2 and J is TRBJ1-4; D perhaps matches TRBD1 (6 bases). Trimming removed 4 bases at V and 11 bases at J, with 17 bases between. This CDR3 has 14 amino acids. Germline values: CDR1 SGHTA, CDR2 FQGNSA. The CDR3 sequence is CASSSRGQAHKLFF. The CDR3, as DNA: TGTGCCAGCAGCTCCAGGGGACAAGCCCATAAACTGTTTTTT.

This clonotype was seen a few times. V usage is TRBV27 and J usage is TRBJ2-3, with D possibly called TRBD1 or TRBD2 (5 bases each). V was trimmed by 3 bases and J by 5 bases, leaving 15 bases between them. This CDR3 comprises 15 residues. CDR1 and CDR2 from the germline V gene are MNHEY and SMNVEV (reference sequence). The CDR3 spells CASSFEMNGGDTQYF. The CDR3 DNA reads TGTGCCAGCAGTTTCGAGATGAATGGGGGAGATACGCAGTATTTT.

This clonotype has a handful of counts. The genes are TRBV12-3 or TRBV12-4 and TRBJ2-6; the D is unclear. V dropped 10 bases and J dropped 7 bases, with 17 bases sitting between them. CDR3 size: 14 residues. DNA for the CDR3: TGTGCCATTACGGTGGGGATGAGAGCCAACGTCCTGACTTTC. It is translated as CAITVGMRANVLTF.

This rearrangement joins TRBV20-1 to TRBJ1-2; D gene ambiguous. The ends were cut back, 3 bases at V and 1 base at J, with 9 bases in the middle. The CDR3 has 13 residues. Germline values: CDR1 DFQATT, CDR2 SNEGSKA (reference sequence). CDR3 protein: CSASTEFNYGYTF. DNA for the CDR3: TGCAGTGCTAGCACAGAATTTAACTATGGCTACACCTTC.

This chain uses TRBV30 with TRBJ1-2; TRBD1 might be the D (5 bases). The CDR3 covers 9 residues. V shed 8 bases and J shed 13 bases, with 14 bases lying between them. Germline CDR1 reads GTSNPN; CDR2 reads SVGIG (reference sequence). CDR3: CARGQGGTF. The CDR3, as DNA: TGTGCCAGAGGTCAGGGTGGCACCTTC. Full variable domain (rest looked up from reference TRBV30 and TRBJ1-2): SQTIHQWPATLVQPVGSPLSLECTVEGTSNPNLYWYRQAAGRGLQLLFYSVGIGQISSEVPQNLSASRPQDRQFILSSKKLLLSDSGFYLCARGQGGTFGSGTRLTVV.

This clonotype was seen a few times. CDR3 nucleotide sequence: TGCAGTGCCCCTTCGCGGGGGCCCCTCTCCTACGAGCAGTACTTC. Amino acid sequence: CSAPSRGPLSYEQYF. V is TRBV20-1 and J is TRBJ2-7, with a weak D call TRBD2 (7 bases). This CDR3 is 15 amino acids long. V lost 6 bases to trimming and J lost 0 bases, with 18 bases between them. Germline CDR1 DFQATT, CDR2 SNEGSKA (reference sequence).

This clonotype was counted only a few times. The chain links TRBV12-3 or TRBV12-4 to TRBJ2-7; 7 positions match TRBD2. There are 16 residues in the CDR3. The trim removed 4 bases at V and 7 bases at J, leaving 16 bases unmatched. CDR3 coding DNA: TGTGCCAGCAGTTCGACAGTTCGGGGGGATTACAATGAGCAGTACTTC. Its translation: CASSSTVRGDYNEQYF.

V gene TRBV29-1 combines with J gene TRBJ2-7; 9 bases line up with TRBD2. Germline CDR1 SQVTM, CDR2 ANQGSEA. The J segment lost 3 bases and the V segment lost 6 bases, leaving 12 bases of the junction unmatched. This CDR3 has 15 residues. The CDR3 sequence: CSVASSGTSIYEQYF. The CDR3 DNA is TGCAGCGTCGCCTCGTCCGGGACTAGCATCTACGAGCAGTACTTC.

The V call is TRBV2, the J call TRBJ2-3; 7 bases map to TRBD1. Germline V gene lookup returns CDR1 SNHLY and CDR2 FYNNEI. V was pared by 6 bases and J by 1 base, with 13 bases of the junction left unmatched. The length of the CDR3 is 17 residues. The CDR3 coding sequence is TGTGCCAGCAGCCCAGACTTGCCCGGGACAGGCACAGATACGCAGTATTTT. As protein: CASSPDLPGTGTDTQYF.

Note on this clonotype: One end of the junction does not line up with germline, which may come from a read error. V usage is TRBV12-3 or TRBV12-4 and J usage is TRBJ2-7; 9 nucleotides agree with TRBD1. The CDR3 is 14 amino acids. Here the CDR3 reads CASSPGQGRYGQYF. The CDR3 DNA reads TGTGCCAGCAGCCCGGGACAGGGCCGATACGGGCAGTACTTC.

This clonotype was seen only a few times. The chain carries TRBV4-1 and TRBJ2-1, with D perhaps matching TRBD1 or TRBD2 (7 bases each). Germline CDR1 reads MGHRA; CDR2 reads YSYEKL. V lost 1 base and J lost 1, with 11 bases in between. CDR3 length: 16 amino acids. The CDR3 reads CASSQAGGASYNEQFF. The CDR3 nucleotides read TGCGCCAGCAGCCAAGCAGGGGGGGCTTCCTACAATGAGCAGTTCTTC.

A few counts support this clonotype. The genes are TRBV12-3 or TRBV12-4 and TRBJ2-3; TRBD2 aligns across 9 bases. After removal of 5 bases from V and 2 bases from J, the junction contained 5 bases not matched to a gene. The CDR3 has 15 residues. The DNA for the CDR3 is TGTGCCAGCAGTATGACTAGCGGAACCACAGATACGCAGTATTTT. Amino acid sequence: CASSMTSGTTDTQYF.

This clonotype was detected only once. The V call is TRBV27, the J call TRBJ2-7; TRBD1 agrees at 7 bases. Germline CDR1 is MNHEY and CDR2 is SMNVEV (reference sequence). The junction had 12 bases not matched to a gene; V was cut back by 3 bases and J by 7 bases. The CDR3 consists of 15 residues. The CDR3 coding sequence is TGTGCCAGCAGTTTTGACGAAAGGGGGCTGATGGAGCAGTACTTC. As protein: CASSFDERGLMEQYF.

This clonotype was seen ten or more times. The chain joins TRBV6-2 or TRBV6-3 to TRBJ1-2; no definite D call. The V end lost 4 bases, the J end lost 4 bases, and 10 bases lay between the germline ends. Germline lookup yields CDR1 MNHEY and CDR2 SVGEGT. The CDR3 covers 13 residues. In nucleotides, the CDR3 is TGTGCCAGCAGTTTAGAGGCGGTCTATGGCTACACCTTC. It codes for CASSLEAVYGYTF.

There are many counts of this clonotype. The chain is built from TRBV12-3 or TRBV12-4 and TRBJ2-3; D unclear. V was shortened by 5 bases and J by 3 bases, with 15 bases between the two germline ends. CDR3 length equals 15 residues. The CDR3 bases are TGTGCCAGCAGTCTATGGGCCTCCGGTACAGATACGCAGTATTTT. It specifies CASSLWASGTDTQYF.

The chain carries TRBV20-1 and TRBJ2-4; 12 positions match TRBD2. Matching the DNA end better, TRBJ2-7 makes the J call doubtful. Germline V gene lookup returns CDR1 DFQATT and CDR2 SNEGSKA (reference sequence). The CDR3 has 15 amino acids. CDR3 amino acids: CSAREATSGGYEQYF. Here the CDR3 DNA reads TGCAGTGCTAGAGAGGCGACTAGCGGGGGATACGAGCAGTACTTC.